A single T cell receptor beta chain is shown here with its context. The J segment lost 6 bases and the V segment lost 0 bases, leaving 9 bases of the junction unmatched. CDR1 and CDR2 from the germline V gene are SGHRS and YFSETQ. The CDR3 runs to 17 residues. These data come from a study of PD-L1 blockade in urothelial cancer. Study context: Male sex and bladder-origin urothelial cancer characterized about 90% of the roughly 30 patients. Individuals in the cohort had been given 0 to 3 earlier chemotherapy regimens.

The patients' disease, urothelial carcinoma, was locally advanced or metastatic. Profiling relied on immunoSEQ multiplex PCR, and the TCRdb table lists in-frame clones only, not all of them. The data show about 39,000 clones, with around 89% seen just once and around 2% held by the top ten. The TCR was taken from a man in his sixties with urothelial cancer. The sequences come from PBMCs, collected around atezolizumab (anti-PD-L1) treatment. The rearrangement uses TRBV5-1 and TRBJ2-7; 13 nucleotides match TRBD2. CDR3 sequence: CASSLELAGGKLGEQYF. The CDR3 DNA follows: TGCGCCAGCAGCTTGGAACTAGCGGGAGGGAAACTCGGCGAGCAGTACTTC.